This T cell receptor beta chain was identified in a study of T cell changes during pregnancy in multiple sclerosis. This CDR3 region has 13 residues. Per the germline V gene, CDR1 is SGHVS and CDR2 is FNYEAQ. For this clone: A junction end diverges from the germline sequence, so it may reflect a read error.

Produced via immunoSEQ multiplex PCR; TCRdb's table is partial and in-frame only. The sample records about 32,000 clones, roughly nine tenths being singletons. This clonotype was sampled from a female donor with multiple sclerosis, enrolled in a pregnancy study. The starting material was CD8+ T cells from peripheral blood mononuclear cells, obtained in the third trimester of pregnancy. The chain has TRBV7-6 and TRBJ2-7; weak D call: TRBD1 (6 bases). This CDR3 is CASSLRARGEQHF. The CDR3 nucleotides are TGTGCCAGCAGCTTACGGGCCAGGGGCGAGCAGCACTTC.